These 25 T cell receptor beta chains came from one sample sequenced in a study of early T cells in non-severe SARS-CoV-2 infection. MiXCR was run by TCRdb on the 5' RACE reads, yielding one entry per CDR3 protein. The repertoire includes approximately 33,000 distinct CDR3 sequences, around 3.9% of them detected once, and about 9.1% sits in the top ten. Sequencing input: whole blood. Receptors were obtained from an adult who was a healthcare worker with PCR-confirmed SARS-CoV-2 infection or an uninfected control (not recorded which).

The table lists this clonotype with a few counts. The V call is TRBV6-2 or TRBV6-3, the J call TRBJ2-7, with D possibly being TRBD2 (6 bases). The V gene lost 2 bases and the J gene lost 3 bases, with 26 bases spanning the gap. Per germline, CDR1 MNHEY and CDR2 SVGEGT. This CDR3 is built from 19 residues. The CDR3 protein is CASSYPLEVPGLAVYEQYF. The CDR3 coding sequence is TGTGCCAGCAGTTACCCGCTAGAGGTACCGGGTTTAGCGGTCTACGAGCAGTACTTC.

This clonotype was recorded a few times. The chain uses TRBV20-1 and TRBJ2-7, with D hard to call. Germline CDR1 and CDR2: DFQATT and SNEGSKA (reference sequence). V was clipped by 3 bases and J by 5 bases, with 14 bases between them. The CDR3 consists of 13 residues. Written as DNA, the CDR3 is TGCAGTGCTAGCTCTGGTCGTACAGACGAGCAGTACTTC. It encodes CSASSGRTDEQYF.

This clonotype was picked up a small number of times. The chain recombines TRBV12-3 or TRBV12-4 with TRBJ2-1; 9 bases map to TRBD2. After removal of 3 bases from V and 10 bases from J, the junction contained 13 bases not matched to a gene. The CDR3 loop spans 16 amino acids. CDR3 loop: CASSLSGGRADSEQFF. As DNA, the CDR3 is TGTGCCAGCAGTTTGTCTGGCGGGAGGGCCGATTCAGAGCAGTTCTTC.

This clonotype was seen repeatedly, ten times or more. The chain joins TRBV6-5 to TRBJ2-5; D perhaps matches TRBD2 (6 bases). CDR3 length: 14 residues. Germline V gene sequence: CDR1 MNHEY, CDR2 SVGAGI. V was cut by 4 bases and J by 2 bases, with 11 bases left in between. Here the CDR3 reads CASSFNGGQETQYF. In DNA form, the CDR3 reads TGTGCCAGCAGTTTCAATGGGGGGCAAGAGACCCAGTACTTC.

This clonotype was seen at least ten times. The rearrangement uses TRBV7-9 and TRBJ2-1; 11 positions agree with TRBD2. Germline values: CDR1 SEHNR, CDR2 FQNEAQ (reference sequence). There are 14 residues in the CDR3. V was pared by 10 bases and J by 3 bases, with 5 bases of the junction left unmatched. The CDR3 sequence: CAIETSGNYNEQFF. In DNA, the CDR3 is TGTGCCATCGAGACTAGCGGGAACTACAATGAGCAGTTCTTC.

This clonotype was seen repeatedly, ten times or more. CDR3 sequence (DNA): TGTGCCATCTCGATAATAGCGGGAGGCAGCACAGATACGCAGTATTTT. It specifies CAISIIAGGSTDTQYF. This chain links TRBV28 with TRBJ2-3, with TRBD2 identical over 10 bases. The germline CDR1 and CDR2 sequences are MDHEN and SYDVKM. The CDR3 contains 16 residues. V lost 10 bases and J lost 0; bases outside the gene matches: 10.

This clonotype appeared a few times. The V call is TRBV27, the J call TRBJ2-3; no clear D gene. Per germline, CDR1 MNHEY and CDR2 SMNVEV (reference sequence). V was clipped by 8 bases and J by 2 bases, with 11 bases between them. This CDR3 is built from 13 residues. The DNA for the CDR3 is TGTGCCAGCTCTCATGGCCACACAGATACGCAGTATTTT. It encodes CASSHGHTDTQYF.

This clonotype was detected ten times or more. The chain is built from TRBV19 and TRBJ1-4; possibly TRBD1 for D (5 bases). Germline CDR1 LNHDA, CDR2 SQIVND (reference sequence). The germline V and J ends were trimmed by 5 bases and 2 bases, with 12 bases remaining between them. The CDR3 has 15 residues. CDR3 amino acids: CASSQGGWTNEKLFF. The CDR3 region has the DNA TGTGCCAGTAGTCAGGGAGGGTGGACTAATGAAAAACTGTTTTTT.

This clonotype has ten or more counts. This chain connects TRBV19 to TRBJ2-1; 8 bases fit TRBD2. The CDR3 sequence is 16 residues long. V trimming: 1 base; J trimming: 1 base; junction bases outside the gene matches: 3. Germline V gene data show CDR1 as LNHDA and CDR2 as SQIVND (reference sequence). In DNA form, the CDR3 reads TGTGCCAGTAGTATAGGGGCGGGAGGATCCTACAATGAGCAGTTCTTC. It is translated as CASSIGAGGSYNEQFF.

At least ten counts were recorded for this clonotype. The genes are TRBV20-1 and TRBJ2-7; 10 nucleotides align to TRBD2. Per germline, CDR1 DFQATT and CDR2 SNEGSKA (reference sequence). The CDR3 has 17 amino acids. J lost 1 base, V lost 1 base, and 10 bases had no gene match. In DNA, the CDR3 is TGCAGTGCTAGAGGACTTATGACTAGCGGGCGGTCCTACGAGCAGTACTTC. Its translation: CSARGLMTSGRSYEQYF.

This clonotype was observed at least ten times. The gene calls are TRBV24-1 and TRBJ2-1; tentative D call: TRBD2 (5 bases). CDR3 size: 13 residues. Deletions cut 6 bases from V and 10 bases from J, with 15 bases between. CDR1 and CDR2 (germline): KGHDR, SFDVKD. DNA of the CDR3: TGTGCCACCAGTCTGGCCGGGCCTAGCGAGCAGTTCTTC. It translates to CATSLAGPSEQFF.

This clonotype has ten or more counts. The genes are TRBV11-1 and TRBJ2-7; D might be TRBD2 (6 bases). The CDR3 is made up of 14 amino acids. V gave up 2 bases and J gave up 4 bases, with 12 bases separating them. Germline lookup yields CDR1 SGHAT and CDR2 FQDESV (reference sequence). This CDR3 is CASSLRAGLYEQYV. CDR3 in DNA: TGTGCCAGCAGCTTACGCGCGGGACTTTACGAGCAGTACGTC.

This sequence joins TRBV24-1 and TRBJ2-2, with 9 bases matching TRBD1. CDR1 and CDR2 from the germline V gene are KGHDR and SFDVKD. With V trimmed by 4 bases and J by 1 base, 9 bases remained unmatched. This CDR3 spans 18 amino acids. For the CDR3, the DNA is TGTGCCACCAGTGACCTACCTCGGGACAGGGTGAACACCGGGGAGCTGTTTTTT. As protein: CATSDLPRDRVNTGELFF.

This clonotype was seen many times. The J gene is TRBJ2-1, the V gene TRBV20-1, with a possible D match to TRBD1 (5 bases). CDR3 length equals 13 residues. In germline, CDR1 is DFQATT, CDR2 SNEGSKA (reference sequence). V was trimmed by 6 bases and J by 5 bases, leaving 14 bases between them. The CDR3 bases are TGCAGTGCAAAGGACATGCTAGACAATGAGCAGTTCTTC. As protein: CSAKDMLDNEQFF.

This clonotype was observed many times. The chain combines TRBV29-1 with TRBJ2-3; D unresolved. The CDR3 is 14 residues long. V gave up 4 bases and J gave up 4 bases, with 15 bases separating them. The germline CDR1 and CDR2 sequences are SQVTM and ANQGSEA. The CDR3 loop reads CSVVDTTGADTQYF. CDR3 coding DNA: TGCAGCGTTGTTGATACCACTGGCGCAGATACGCAGTATTTT.

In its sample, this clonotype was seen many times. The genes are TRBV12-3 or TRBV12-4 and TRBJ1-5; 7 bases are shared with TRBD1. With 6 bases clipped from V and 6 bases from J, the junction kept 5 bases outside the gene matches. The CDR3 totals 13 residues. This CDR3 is CASSGDRAQPQHF. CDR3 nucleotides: TGTGCCAGCAGCGGAGACAGGGCTCAGCCCCAGCATTTT.

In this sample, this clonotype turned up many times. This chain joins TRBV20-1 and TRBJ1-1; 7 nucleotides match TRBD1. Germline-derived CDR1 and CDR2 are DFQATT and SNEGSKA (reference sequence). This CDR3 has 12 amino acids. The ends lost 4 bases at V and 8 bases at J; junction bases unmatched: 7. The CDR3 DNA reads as TGCAGTGCTACTCCCACGGGACAGGAAGCTTTCTTT. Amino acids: CSATPTGQEAFF.

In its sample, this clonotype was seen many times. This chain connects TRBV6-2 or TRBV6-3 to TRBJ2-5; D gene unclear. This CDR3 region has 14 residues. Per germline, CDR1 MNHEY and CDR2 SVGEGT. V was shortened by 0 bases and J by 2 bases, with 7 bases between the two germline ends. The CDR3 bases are TGTGCCAGCAGTTACTCGCTGATACAAGAGACCCAGTACTTC. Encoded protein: CASSYSLIQETQYF.

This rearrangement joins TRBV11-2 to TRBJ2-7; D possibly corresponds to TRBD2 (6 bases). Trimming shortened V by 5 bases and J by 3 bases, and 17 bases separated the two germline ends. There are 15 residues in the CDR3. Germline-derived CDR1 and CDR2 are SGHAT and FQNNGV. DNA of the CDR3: TGTGCCAGCAGCCTCCTGGGGGGAGCCCGCTACGAGCAGTACTTC. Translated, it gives CASSLLGGARYEQYF. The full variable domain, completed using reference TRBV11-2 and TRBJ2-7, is EAGVAQSPRYKIIEKRQSVAFWCNPISGHATLYWYQQILGQGPKLLIQFQNNGVVDDSQLPKDRFSAERLKGVDSTLKIQPAKLEDSAVYLCASSLLGGARYEQYFGPGTRLTVT.

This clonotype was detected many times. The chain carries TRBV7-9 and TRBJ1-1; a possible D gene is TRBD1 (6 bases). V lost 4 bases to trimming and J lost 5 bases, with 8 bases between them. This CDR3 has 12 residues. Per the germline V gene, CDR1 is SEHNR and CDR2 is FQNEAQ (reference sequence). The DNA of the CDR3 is TGTGCCAGCAGCTGGGGGGCTACTGAAGCTTTCTTT. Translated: CASSWGATEAFF.

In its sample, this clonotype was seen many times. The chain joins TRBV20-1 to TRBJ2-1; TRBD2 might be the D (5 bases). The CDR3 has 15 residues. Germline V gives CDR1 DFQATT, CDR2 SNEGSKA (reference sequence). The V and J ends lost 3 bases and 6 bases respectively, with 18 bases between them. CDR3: CSASHGLVGINEQFF. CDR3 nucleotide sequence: TGCAGTGCTAGTCACGGGTTGGTCGGGATCAATGAGCAGTTCTTC.

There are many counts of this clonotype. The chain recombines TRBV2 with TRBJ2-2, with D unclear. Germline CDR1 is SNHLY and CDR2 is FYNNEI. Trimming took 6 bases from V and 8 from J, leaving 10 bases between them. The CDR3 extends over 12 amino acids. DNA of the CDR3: TGTGCCAGCAGCCGAAACTTTGGGGAGCTGTTTTTT. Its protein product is CASSRNFGELFF.

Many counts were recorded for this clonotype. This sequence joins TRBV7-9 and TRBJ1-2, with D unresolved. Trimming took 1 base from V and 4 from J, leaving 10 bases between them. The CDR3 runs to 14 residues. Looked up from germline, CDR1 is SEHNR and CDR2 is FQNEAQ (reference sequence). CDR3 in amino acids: CASSLGEGSYGYTF. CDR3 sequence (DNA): TGTGCCAGCAGCTTAGGTGAAGGGAGCTATGGCTACACCTTC.

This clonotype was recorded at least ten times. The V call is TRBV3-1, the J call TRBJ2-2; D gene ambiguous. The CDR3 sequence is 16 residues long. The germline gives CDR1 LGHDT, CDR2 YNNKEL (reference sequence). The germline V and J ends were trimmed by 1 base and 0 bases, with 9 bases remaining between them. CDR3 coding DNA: TGTGCCAGCAGCCAAGTAGGCGGCGCGAACACCGGGGAGCTGTTTTTT. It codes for CASSQVGGANTGELFF. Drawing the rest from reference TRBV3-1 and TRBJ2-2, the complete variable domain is DTAVSQTPKYLVTQMGNDKSIKCEQNLGHDTMYWYKQDSKKFLKIMFSYNNKELIINETVPNRFSPKSPDKAHLNLHINSLELGDSAVYFCASSQVGGANTGELFFGEGSRLTVL.

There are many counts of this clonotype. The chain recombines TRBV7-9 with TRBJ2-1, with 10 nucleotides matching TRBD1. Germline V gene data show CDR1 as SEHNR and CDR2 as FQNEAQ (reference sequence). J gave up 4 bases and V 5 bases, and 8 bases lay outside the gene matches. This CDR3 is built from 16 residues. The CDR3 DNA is TGTGCCAGCAGCCCAACTCCGGGACAGGGGTACAATGAGCAGTTCTTC. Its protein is CASSPTPGQGYNEQFF. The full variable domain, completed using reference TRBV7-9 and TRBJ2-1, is DTGVSQNPRHKITKRGQNVTFRCDPISEHNRLYWYRQTLGQGPEFLTYFQNEAQLEKSRLLSDRFSAERPKGSFSTLEIQRTEQGDSAMYLCASSPTPGQGYNEQFFGPGTRLTVL.